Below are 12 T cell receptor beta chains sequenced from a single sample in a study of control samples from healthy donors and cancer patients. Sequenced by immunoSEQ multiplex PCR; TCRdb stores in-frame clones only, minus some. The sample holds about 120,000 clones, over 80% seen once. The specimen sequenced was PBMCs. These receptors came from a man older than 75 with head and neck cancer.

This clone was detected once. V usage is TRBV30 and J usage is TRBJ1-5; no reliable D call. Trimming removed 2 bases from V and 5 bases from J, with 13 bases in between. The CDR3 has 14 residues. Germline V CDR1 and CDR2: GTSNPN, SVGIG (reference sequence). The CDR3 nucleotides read TGTGCCTGGAGTTCCCTGGCGCGGGATCAGCCCCAGCATTTT. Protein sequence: CAWSSLARDQPQHF. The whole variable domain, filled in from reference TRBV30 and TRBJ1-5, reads SQTIHQWPATLVQPVGSPLSLECTVEGTSNPNLYWYRQAAGRGLQLLFYSVGIGQISSEVPQNLSASRPQDRQFILSSKKLLLSDSGFYLCAWSSLARDQPQHFGDGTRLSIL.

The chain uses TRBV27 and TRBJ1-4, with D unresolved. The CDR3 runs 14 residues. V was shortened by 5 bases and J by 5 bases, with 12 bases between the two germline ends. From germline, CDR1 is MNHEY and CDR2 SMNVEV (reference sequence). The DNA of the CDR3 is TGTGCCAGCAGTCCTAGGCGGCGAAATGAAAAACTGTTTTTT. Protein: CASSPRRRNEKLFF.

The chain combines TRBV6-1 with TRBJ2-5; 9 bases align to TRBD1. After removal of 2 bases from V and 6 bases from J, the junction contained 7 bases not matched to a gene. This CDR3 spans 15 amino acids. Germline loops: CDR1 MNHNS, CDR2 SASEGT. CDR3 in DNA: TGTGCCAGCAGTGAAAGCCCGGGACAGGGTAAGACCCAGTACTTC. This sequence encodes CASSESPGQGKTQYF.

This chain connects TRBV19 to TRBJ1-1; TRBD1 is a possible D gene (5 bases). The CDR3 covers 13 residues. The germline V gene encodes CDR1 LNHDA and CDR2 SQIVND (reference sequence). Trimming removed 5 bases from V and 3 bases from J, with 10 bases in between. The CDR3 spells CASSPRDYTEAFF. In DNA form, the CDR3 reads TGTGCCAGTAGTCCCAGGGATTACACTGAAGCTTTCTTT. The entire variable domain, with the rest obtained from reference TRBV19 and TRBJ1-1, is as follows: DGGITQSPKYLFRKEGQNVTLSCEQNLNHDAMYWYRQDPGQGLRLIYYSQIVNDFQKGDIAEGYSVSREKKESFPLTVTSAQKNPTAFYLCASSPRDYTEAFFGQGTRLTVV.

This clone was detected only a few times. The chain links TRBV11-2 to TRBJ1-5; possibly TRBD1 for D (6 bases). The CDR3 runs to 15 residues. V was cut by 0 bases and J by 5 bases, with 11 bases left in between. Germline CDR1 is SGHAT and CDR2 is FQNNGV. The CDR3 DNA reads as TGTGCCAGCAGCTTAGATTCAGGGGTTTATCAGCCCCAGCATTTT. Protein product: CASSLDSGVYQPQHF. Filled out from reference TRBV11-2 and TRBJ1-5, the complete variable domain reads EAGVAQSPRYKIIEKRQSVAFWCNPISGHATLYWYQQILGQGPKLLIQFQNNGVVDDSQLPKDRFSAERLKGVDSTLKIQPAKLEDSAVYLCASSLDSGVYQPQHFGDGTRLSIL.

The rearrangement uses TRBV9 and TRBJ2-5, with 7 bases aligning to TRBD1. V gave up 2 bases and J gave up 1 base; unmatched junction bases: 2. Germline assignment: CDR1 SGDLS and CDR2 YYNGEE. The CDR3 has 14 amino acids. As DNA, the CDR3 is TGTGCCAGCAGCGTCGGGACAGTCCAAGAGACCCAGTACTTC. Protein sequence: CASSVGTVQETQYF.

Here the CDR3 DNA reads TGCGCCAGCAGCCCGACCGGAACCTACAATGAGCAGTTCTTC. It is translated as CASSPTGTYNEQFF. The J gene is TRBJ2-1, the V gene TRBV5-1; D is unresolved. The CDR3 totals 14 residues. Per the germline V gene, CDR1 is SGHRS and CDR2 is YFSETQ. V lost 4 bases, J lost 2 bases, and 10 bases lay in between.

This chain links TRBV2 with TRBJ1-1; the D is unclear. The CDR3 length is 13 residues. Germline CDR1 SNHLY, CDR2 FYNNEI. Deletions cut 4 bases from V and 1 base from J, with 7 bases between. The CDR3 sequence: CASSAEPNTEAFF. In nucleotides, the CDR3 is TGTGCCAGCAGTGCCGAACCGAACACTGAAGCTTTCTTT.

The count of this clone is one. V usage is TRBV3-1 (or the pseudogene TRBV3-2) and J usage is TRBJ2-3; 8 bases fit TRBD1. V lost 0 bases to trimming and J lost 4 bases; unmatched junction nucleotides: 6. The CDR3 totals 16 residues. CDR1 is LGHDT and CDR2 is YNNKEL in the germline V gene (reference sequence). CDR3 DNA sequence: TGTGCCAGCAGCCAAGATCAGGACAGGGCTTCAGATACGCAGTATTTT. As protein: CASSQDQDRASDTQYF.

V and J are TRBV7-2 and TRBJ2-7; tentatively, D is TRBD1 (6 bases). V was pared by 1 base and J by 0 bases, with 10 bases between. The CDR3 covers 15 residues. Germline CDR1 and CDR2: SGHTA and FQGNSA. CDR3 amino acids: CASSLDRTASYEQYF. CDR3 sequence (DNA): TGTGCCAGCAGCTTAGACAGGACAGCCTCCTACGAGCAGTACTTC.

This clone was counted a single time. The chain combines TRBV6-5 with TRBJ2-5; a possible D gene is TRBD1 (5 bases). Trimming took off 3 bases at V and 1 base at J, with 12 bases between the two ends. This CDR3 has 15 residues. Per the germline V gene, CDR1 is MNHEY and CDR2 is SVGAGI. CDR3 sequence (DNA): TGTGCCAGCAGTTATACGAGACAGACCCAAGAGACCCAGTACTTC. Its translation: CASSYTRQTQETQYF.

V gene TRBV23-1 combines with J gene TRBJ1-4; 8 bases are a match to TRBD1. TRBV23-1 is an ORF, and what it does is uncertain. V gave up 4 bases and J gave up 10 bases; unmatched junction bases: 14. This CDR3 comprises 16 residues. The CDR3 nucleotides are TGCGCCAGCAGTCCTACCACTGTGGGACAGGCGGCAAAACTGTTTTTT. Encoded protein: CASSPTTVGQAAKLFF.